This T cell receptor beta chain was found in a study of blood T cell repertoires in COVID-19. This table comes from immunoSEQ multiplex PCR, and its TCRdb copy is limited to in-frame clones, with some not included. The sample includes more than 110,000 clones, 84% of them seen just once. CDR3 length: 13 amino acids. V lost 5 bases and J 7 bases, leaving 12 bases between the germline ends. Germline V gene data show CDR1 as SGHVS and CDR2 as FNYEAQ. The sample comprised peripheral blood. The rearrangement uses TRBV7-6 and TRBJ2-1, with a weak D call TRBD1 (6 bases). This TCR derives from a human donor in a cohort sampled during active COVID-19. As DNA, the CDR3 is TGTGCCAGCAGCCTACAACAGGGTAATGAGCAGTTCTTC. Encoded protein: CASSLQQGNEQFF.